The clone carrying this T cell receptor (beta chain) was seen just once. The sample originates from a study of PD-L1 blockade in urothelial cancer. Assay used: immunoSEQ multiplex PCR; TCRdb lists only in-frame clones, some missing. The sample consists of 85,000 to 90,000 clones, around 85% of them appearing once. Time point reported: pretreatment peripheral blood. V was pared by 6 bases and J by 3 bases, with 7 bases of the junction left unmatched. Germline assignment: CDR1 KGHSH and CDR2 LQKENI. This CDR3 region has 16 residues. Here the sequenced sample was PBMCs, taken around atezolizumab (anti-PD-L1) treatment. The receptor was isolated from a man aged 55 to 70 with urothelial cancer. This chain uses TRBV18 with TRBJ1-5; 11 bases are shared with TRBD1. CDR3 nucleotides: TGTGCCAGCTCTCCGGGACAGGGGGTTTACAATCAGCCCCAGCATTTT. It translates to CASSPGQGVYNQPQHF. Complete variable domain (other parts from reference TRBV18 and TRBJ1-5): NAGVMQNPRHLVRRRGQEARLRCSPMKGHSHVYWYRQLPEEGLKFMVYLQKENIIDESGMPKERFSAEFPKEGPSILRIQQVVRGDSAAYFCASSPGQGVYNQPQHFGDGTRLSIL.